The clone carrying this T cell receptor (beta chain) was picked up a small number of times. Its antigen is currently unknown. CDR1 is MDHEN, CDR2 SYDVKM, per germline. Between the trimmed V and J ends, which lost 7 bases and 0 bases, there was a span of 19 bases. The CDR3 loop spans 16 amino acids. One entry per CDR3 protein results from TCRdb running MiXCR on the RT-PCR reads. In the table there are about 780,000 distinct CDR3 sequences, under 20% of which are singletons. The data derive from a study of response to subunit inactivated influenza vaccine. Study findings and constraints: Seasonal influenza vaccination, on each occasion, was suggested by the authors to recruit few new T cells.

The chain couples TRBV28 to TRBJ2-7; tentatively, D is TRBD1 or TRBD2 (5 bases each). The sequence was obtained from a man aged 50-59 years who received an inactivated influenza vaccine. The sample consisted of PBMCs from blood, taken less than 6 days after vaccination. The CDR3 protein is CASTTPLRGHSYEQYF. In DNA, the CDR3 is TGTGCCAGCACCACTCCTCTCCGGGGCCACTCCTACGAGCAGTACTTC.